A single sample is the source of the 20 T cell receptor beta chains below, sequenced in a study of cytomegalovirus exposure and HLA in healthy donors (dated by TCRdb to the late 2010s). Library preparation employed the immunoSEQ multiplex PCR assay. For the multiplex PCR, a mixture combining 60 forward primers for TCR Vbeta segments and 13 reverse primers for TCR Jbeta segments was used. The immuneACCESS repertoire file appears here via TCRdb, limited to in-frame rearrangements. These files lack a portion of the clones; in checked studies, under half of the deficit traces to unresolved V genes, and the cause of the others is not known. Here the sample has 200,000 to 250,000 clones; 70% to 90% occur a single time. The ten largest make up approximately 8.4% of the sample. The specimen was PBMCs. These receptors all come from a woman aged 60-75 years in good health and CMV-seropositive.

CDR3 nucleotides: TGTGCCAGCAGCTCCACGGGGGGGTCTGGAAACACCATATATTTT. It codes for CASSSTGGSGNTIYF. The chain combines TRBV7-2 with TRBJ1-3; possible D gene TRBD1, 5 bases. CDR1 and CDR2 (germline): SGHTA, FQGNSA. The CDR3 has 15 residues. V lost 4 bases and J 1 base, leaving 11 bases between the germline ends.

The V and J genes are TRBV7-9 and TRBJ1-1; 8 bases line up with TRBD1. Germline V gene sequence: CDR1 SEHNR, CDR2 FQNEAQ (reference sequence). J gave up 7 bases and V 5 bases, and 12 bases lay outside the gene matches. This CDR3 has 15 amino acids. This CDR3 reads CASSRPHRDRNEAFF. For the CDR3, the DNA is TGTGCCAGCAGCCGCCCCCATCGGGACAGGAATGAAGCTTTCTTT.

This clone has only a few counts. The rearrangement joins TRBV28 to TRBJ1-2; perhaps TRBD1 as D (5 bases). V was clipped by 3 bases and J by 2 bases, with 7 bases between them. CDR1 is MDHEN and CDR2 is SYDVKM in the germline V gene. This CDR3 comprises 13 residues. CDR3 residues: CASSLEGNYGYTF. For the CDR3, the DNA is TGTGCCAGCAGTTTGGAGGGGAACTATGGCTACACCTTC.

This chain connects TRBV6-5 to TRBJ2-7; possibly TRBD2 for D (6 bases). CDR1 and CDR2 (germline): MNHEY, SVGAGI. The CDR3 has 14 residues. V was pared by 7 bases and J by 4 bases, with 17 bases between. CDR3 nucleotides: TGTGCCAGCACCCGCGGGCTAGCGAGGTACGAGCAGTACTTC. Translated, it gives CASTRGLARYEQYF.

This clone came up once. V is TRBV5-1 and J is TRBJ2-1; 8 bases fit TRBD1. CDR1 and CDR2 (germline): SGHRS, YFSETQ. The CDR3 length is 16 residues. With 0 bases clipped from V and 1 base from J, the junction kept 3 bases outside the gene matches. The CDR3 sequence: CASSLAGQGSYNEQFF. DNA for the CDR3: TGCGCCAGCAGCTTGGCCGGACAGGGTTCCTACAATGAGCAGTTCTTC.

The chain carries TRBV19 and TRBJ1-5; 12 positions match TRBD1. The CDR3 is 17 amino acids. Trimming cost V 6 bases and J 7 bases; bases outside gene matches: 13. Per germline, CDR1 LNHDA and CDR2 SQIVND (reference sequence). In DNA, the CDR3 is TGTGCCAGTAGGACCAAGGGACAGGGGGCCAGCCGACAGCCCCAGCATTTT. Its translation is CASRTKGQGASRQPQHF.

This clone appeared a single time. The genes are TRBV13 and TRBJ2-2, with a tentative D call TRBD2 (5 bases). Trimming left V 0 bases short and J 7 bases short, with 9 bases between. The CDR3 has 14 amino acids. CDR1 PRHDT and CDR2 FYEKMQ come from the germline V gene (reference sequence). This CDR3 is CASSLGGLIGELFF. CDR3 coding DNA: TGTGCCAGCAGCTTAGGCGGACTCATCGGGGAGCTGTTTTTT.

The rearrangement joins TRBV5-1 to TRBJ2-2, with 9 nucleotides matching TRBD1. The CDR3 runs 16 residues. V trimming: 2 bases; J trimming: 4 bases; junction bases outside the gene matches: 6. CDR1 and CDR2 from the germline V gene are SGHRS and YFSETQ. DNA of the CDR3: TGCGCCAGCAGCTTCATAGGACAGGGGCGCACCGGGGAGCTGTTTTTT. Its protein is CASSFIGQGRTGELFF.

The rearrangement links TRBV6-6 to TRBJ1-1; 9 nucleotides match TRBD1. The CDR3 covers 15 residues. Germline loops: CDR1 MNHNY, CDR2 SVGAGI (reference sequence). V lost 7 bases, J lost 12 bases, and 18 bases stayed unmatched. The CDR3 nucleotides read TGTGCCAGCACCGAGCCGGGACAGGGAAGCGTAAGGACTTTCTTT. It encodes CASTEPGQGSVRTFF.

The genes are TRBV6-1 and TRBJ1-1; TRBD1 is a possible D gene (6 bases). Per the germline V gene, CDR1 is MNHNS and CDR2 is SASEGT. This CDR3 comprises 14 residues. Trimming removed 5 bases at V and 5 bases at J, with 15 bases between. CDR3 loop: CASSPPGHGTEAFF. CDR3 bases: TGTGCCAGCAGTCCCCCGGGACACGGAACTGAAGCTTTCTTT.

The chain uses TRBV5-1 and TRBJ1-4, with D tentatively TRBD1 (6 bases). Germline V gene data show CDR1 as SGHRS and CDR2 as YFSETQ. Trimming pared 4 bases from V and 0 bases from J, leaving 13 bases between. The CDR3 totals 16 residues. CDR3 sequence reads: CASSPGTLATNEKLFF. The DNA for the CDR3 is TGCGCCAGCAGCCCCGGGACACTTGCAACTAATGAAAAACTGTTTTTT. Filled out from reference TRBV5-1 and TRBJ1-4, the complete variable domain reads KAGVTQTPRYLIKTRGQQVTLSCSPISGHRSVSWYQQTPGQGLQFLFEYFSETQRNKGNFPGRFSGRQFSNSRSEMNVSTLELGDSALYLCASSPGTLATNEKLFFGSGTQLSVL.

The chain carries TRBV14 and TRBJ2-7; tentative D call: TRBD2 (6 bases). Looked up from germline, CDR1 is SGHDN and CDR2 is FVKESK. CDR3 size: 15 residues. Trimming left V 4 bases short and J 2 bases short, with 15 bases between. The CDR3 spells CASSLPGTDPYEQYF. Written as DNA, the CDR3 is TGTGCCAGCAGCCTCCCCGGGACTGATCCCTACGAGCAGTACTTC.

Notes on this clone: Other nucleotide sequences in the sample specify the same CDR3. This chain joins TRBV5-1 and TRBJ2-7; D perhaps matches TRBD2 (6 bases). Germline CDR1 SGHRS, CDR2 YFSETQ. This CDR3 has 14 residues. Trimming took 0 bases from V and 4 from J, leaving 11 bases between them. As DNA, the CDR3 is TGCGCCAGCAGCTTGGTTTCGGGAGCGTACGAGCAGTACTTC. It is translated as CASSLVSGAYEQYF.

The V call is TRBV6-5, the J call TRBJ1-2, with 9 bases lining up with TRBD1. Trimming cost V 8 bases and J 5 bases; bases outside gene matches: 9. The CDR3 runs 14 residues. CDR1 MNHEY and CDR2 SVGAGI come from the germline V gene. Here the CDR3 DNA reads TGTGCCAGCGGGGAGGGACAGGGACGGTATGGCTACACCTTC. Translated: CASGEGQGRYGYTF.

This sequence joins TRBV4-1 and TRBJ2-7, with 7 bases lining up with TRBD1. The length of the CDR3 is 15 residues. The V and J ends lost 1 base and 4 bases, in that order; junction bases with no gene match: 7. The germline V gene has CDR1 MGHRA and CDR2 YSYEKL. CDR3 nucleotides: TGCGCCAGCAGCCAAGGTTTCGGCAGGGGGTACGAGCAGTACTTC. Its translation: CASSQGFGRGYEQYF.

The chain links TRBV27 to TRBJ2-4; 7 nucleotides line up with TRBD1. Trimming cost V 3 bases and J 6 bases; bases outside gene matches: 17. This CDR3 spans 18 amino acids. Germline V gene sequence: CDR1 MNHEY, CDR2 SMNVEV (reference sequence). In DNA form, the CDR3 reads TGTGCCAGCAGTTTGGAGTCGACAGGGTACCTAAAGTTAAACATTCAGTACTTC. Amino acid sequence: CASSLESTGYLKLNIQYF.

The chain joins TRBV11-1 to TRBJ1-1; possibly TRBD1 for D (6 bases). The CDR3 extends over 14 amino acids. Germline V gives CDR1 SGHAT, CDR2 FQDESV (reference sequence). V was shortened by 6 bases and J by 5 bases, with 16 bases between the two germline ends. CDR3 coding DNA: TGTGCCAGCAGTTTGGGACACCCAGGGACTGAAGCTTTCTTT. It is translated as CASSLGHPGTEAFF.

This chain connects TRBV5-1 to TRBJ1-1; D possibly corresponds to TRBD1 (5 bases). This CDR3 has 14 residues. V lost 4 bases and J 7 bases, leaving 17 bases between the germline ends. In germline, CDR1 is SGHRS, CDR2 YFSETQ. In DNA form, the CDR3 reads TGCGCCAGCAGCGTTGGGATGCAGGGCCTTGAAGCTTTCTTT. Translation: CASSVGMQGLEAFF.

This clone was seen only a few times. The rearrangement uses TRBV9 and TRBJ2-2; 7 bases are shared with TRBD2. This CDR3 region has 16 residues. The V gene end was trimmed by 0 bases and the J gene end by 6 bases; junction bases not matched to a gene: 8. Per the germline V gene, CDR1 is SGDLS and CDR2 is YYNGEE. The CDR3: CASSVGSPTSPGELFF. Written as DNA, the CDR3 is TGTGCCAGCAGCGTAGGTTCCCCGACTAGCCCCGGGGAGCTGTTTTTT.

The CDR3 sequence is CASSLYGTRSYNEQFF. DNA of the CDR3: TGTGCCAGCAGCTTATACGGGACTAGGAGCTACAATGAGCAGTTCTTC. The chain is built from TRBV11-3 and TRBJ2-1; 8 bases line up with TRBD2. The CDR3 is made up of 16 amino acids. Per germline, CDR1 SGHNT and CDR2 YENEEA. The J segment lost 3 bases and the V segment lost 2 bases, leaving 6 bases of the junction unmatched.